This passage covers 32 T cell receptor beta chains from one sample sequenced in a study of blood T cell repertoires in COVID-19. The data were produced by immunoSEQ multiplex PCR, yet TCRdb's version contains in-frame clones alone and is incomplete. The top ten hold roughly 8.9% of the sample, which has over 80,000 clones, about 89% seen once. Source material: peripheral blood. All receptors derive from a man aged 50 to 59 with acute or convalescent COVID-19.

V gene TRBV6-5 combines with J gene TRBJ1-2; D uncertain. The germline CDR1 and CDR2 sequences are MNHEY and SVGAGI. The CDR3 has 15 amino acids. V lost 8 bases, J lost 8 bases, and 24 bases lay in between. The CDR3 DNA follows: TGTGCCAGCCCTGACACAAGTACTTCAACCTCCGGCTACACCTTC. Translated: CASPDTSTSTSGYTF.

The gene calls are TRBV4-2 and TRBJ1-6; 8 bases fit TRBD1. The CDR3 runs 16 residues. Germline CDR1 and CDR2: LGHNA and YNFKEQ. The junction had 4 bases not matched to a gene; V was cut back by 1 base and J by 5 bases. The CDR3 nucleotides are TGTGCCAGCAGCCAAGGGACAGGGACAGATAATTCACCCCTCCACTTT. Its protein product is CASSQGTGTDNSPLHF.

The V gene is TRBV12-3 or TRBV12-4, the J gene TRBJ1-1, with D perhaps TRBD1 (5 bases). The CDR3 is 13 residues long. Trimming left V 1 base short and J 7 bases short, with 10 bases between. CDR3 coding DNA: TGTGCCAGCAGTTTAGGGACAAGTTTTGAAGCTTTCTTT. It translates to CASSLGTSFEAFF.

This clone came up a few times. The genes are TRBV7-9 and TRBJ2-7; perhaps TRBD1 as D (6 bases). The CDR3 contains 13 residues. The germline V gene has CDR1 SEHNR and CDR2 FQNEAQ (reference sequence). V lost 4 bases and J 5 bases, leaving 12 bases between the germline ends. This chain's CDR3 is CASSSDRKNEQYV. The CDR3 DNA reads as TGTGCCAGCAGCTCAGACAGGAAAAACGAGCAGTACGTC.

The rearrangement uses TRBV7-3 and TRBJ2-5; 13 bases match TRBD2. J lost 3 bases, V lost 4 bases, and 2 bases had no gene match. CDR3 length: 15 residues. The germline V gene encodes CDR1 SGHTA and CDR2 FQGTGA. The CDR3, as DNA: TGTGCCAGCAGCTCCGGACTAGCGGGGGAAGAGACCCAGTACTTC. Translation gives CASSSGLAGEETQYF. The variable domain in full, completed from reference TRBV7-3 and TRBJ2-5, reads GAGVSQTPSNKVTEKGKYVELRCDPISGHTALYWYRQSLGQGPEFLIYFQGTGAADDSGLPNDRFFAVRPEGSVSTLKIQRTERGDSAVYLCASSSGLAGEETQYFGPGTRLLVL.

The chain carries TRBV24-1 and TRBJ2-5, with D uncertain. Trimming left V 9 bases short and J 1 base short, with 11 bases between. The CDR3 is 13 residues long. CDR1 KGHDR and CDR2 SFDVKD come from the germline V gene. The CDR3 DNA is TGTGCCACCTCACCGGGTTCCCAAGAGACCCAGTACTTC. Encoded protein: CATSPGSQETQYF.

J is TRBJ2-2 and V is TRBV2; no firm D call. The CDR3 spans 17 residues. The germline CDR1 and CDR2 sequences are SNHLY and FYNNEI. V dropped 4 bases and J dropped 4 bases, with 19 bases sitting between them. As DNA, the CDR3 is TGTGCCAGCAGTGGTCTAGAAGTCTCCACCAGCACCGGGGAGCTGTTTTTT. It encodes CASSGLEVSTSTGELFF.

This sequence joins TRBV5-1 and TRBJ1-4; 8 bases are a match to TRBD1. The CDR3 spans 18 residues. J gave up 3 bases and V 0 bases, and 10 bases lay outside the gene matches. The germline gives CDR1 SGHRS, CDR2 YFSETQ. This chain's CDR3 is CASSLGRQGARANEKLFF. CDR3 nucleotide sequence: TGCGCCAGCAGCTTGGGTCGTCAGGGGGCGAGGGCTAATGAAAAACTGTTTTTT.

The chain couples TRBV5-1 to TRBJ2-5, with 8 bases aligning to TRBD2. With V trimmed by 6 bases and J by 1 base, 8 bases remained unmatched. The CDR3 length is 15 residues. CDR1 is SGHRS and CDR2 is YFSETQ in the germline V gene. The CDR3 reads CASKRTGTSQETQYF. CDR3 nucleotides: TGCGCCAGCAAACGCACCGGGACTAGCCAAGAGACCCAGTACTTC.

The chain combines TRBV5-1 with TRBJ2-2, with TRBD1 matching over 10 bases. The CDR3 covers 17 residues. With V trimmed by 7 bases and J by 4 bases, 13 bases remained unmatched. The V gene's germline CDR1 is SGHRS and CDR2 YFSETQ. The DNA of the CDR3 is TGCGCCAGCCAAACCCGACAGGGGGCCCGAGGCACCGGGGAGCTGTTTTTT. Its translation: CASQTRQGARGTGELFF. Full variable domain (outside the CDR3, taken from reference TRBV5-1 and TRBJ2-2): KAGVTQTPRYLIKTRGQQVTLSCSPISGHRSVSWYQQTPGQGLQFLFEYFSETQRNKGNFPGRFSGRQFSNSRSEMNVSTLELGDSALYLCASQTRQGARGTGELFFGEGSRLTVL.

The rearrangement joins TRBV9 to TRBJ2-3, with D unresolved. Germline CDR1 SGDLS, CDR2 YYNGEE. Between the trimmed V and J ends, which lost 0 bases and 4 bases, there was a span of 12 bases. CDR3 length: 15 residues. The CDR3 nucleotides are TGTGCCAGCAGCGTAGATATTAGTATGGCAGATACGCAGTATTTT. Protein product: CASSVDISMADTQYF.

The chain is built from TRBV27 and TRBJ2-7; unclear D gene. The CDR3 length is 15 residues. Germline V lookup: CDR1 MNHEY, CDR2 SMNVEV (reference sequence). V was cut by 3 bases and J by 3 bases, with 15 bases left in between. The CDR3 coding sequence is TGTGCCAGCAGTTTTACCGACAACCCGGTCTACGAGCAGTACTTC. Translating gives CASSFTDNPVYEQYF.

The genes are TRBV5-5 and TRBJ2-5; tentative D call: TRBD1 (6 bases). Germline V gene data show CDR1 as SGHKS and CDR2 as YYEKEE (reference sequence). The CDR3 covers 16 residues. Trimming removed 1 base from V and 5 bases from J, with 18 bases in between. CDR3 residues: CASSLRDNPTGETQYF. DNA of the CDR3: TGTGCCAGCAGCTTGCGGGACAACCCCACCGGGGAGACCCAGTACTTC.

The CDR3 sequence is CASSYSVSQPQHF. CDR3 nucleotides: TGTGCCAGCAGTTACTCGGTGAGTCAGCCCCAGCATTTT. The chain recombines TRBV6-5 with TRBJ1-5; D call uncertain. The CDR3 spans 13 residues. V dropped 0 bases and J dropped 6 bases, with 6 bases sitting between them. CDR1 is MNHEY and CDR2 is SVGAGI in the germline V gene.

This sequence joins TRBV12-5 and TRBJ1-2; the D gene is possibly TRBD1 (6 bases). This CDR3 has 14 amino acids. Germline CDR1 is LGHNT and CDR2 is FRNRAP. Trimming took off 4 bases at V and 6 bases at J, with 15 bases between the two ends. CDR3 residues: CASGSTGTPNGYTF. As DNA, the CDR3 is TGTGCTAGTGGTTCCACCGGGACACCCAATGGCTACACCTTC.

The V gene is TRBV10-3, the J gene TRBJ1-1, with D perhaps matching TRBD1 (5 bases). Germline-derived CDR1 and CDR2 are ENHRY and SYGVKD. The V end was cut by 0 bases, the J end by 1 base, with 9 bases between. This CDR3 spans 15 amino acids. CDR3 sequence (DNA): TGTGCCATCAGTGAGTCACAGGCAGGGAACACTGAAGCTTTCTTT. The encoded protein is CAISESQAGNTEAFF.

V and J are TRBV9 and TRBJ2-3; a possible D gene is TRBD2 (7 bases). Germline V gene data show CDR1 as SGDLS and CDR2 as YYNGEE. V dropped 4 bases and J dropped 2 bases, with 14 bases sitting between them. The CDR3 totals 15 residues. This chain's CDR3 is CASSQQGGYTDTQYF. The CDR3 coding sequence is TGTGCCAGCAGCCAACAGGGAGGGTACACAGATACGCAGTATTTT.

The chain is built from TRBV27 and TRBJ2-3, with D hard to call. The ends were cut back, 2 bases at V and 2 bases at J, with 8 bases in the middle. CDR1 and CDR2 (germline): MNHEY, SMNVEV (reference sequence). This CDR3 has 14 residues. The CDR3 protein is CASSLARTTDTQYF. The CDR3 nucleotides read TGTGCCAGCAGTTTAGCTAGAACCACAGATACGCAGTATTTT.

The chain recombines TRBV6-6 with TRBJ2-7; D unresolved. In germline, CDR1 is MNHNY, CDR2 SVGAGI (reference sequence). This CDR3 region has 13 residues. With 5 bases removed from V and 4 bases from J, the gap between germline ends came to 12 bases. CDR3 protein: CASSPSGGYEQYF. As DNA, the CDR3 is TGTGCCAGCAGTCCTTCCGGCGGTTACGAGCAGTACTTC.

This clone was recorded only once. The rearrangement links TRBV5-1 to TRBJ2-3; TRBD2 is a possible D gene (5 bases). The CDR3 spans 14 residues. The V and J ends lost 3 bases and 4 bases respectively, with 12 bases between them. CDR1 is SGHRS, CDR2 YFSETQ, per germline. The CDR3 loop reads CASSSPGKPDTQYF. The CDR3 DNA reads as TGCGCCAGCAGCTCTCCCGGGAAGCCAGATACGCAGTATTTT.

This chain uses TRBV6-6 with TRBJ1-5; 7 nucleotides match TRBD1. The CDR3 contains 14 residues. V shed 2 bases, J shed 7 bases, and the junction held 5 bases outside the gene matches. Germline assignment: CDR1 MNHNY and CDR2 SVGAGI (reference sequence). The CDR3 DNA sequence: TGTGCCAGCAGTTACGCCGGGGACAGCCAGCCCCAGCATTTT. The encoded protein is CASSYAGDSQPQHF.

The chain combines TRBV7-2 with TRBJ2-1, with 7 bases fitting TRBD1. This CDR3 comprises 16 residues. Germline V lookup: CDR1 SGHTA, CDR2 FQGNSA. J was trimmed by 0 bases and V by 2 bases; bases with no gene match: 4. CDR3 bases: TGTGCCAGCAGCTTAAGGGGACAGCTCTCCTACAATGAGCAGTTCTTC. Translation gives CASSLRGQLSYNEQFF.

On this clone: Sequence at one end of the junction differs from germline and may be a read error. The chain employs TRBV7-6 and TRBJ1-4; a weak D match, TRBD1 (6 bases). The CDR3 runs to 16 residues. Germline values: CDR1 SGHVS, CDR2 FNYEAQ. CDR3 residues: CASSPNTAGANEKLVF. The CDR3 bases are TGTGCCAGCAGCCCGAATACCGCGGGGGCCAATGAAAAACTGGTTTTT.

The chain links TRBV19 to TRBJ1-2; the D is unclear. The CDR3 spans 14 residues. Germline lookup yields CDR1 LNHDA and CDR2 SQIVND (reference sequence). V was cut by 10 bases and J by 4 bases, with 19 bases left in between. This chain's CDR3 is CATRSGEGSYGYTF. DNA for the CDR3: TGTGCCACTCGCTCCGGGGAGGGATCCTATGGCTACACCTTC.

J is TRBJ1-2 and V is TRBV28; D gene ambiguous. This CDR3 contains 12 residues. With 3 bases removed from V and 6 bases from J, the gap between germline ends came to 8 bases. Per germline, CDR1 MDHEN and CDR2 SYDVKM. The CDR3 bases are TGTGCCAGCAGTTTGTACGGGGATGGCTACACCTTC. Translation gives CASSLYGDGYTF.

This sequence joins TRBV6-5 and TRBJ2-1; a weak D match, TRBD2 (6 bases). V was trimmed by 6 bases and J by 8 bases, leaving 20 bases between them. The CDR3 runs to 15 residues. Germline CDR1 MNHEY, CDR2 SVGAGI. CDR3 loop: CASRTLRDSQYEQFF. The DNA of the CDR3 is TGTGCCAGCAGGACTTTAAGGGACTCGCAGTATGAGCAGTTCTTC.

The genes are TRBV11-2 and TRBJ2-3, with 7 bases that match TRBD2. The CDR3 has 16 residues. Germline V gene data show CDR1 as SGHAT and CDR2 as FQNNGV. V was pared by 1 base and J by 2 bases, with 6 bases of the junction left unmatched. Here the CDR3 DNA reads TGTGCCAGCAGCTTAGGGGGGGGGACTTACACAGATACGCAGTATTTT. Translating gives CASSLGGGTYTDTQYF.

The CDR3 loop reads CASSEGLAGGTQYNEQFF. The CDR3 DNA is TGTGCCAGCAGCGAGGGACTAGCGGGGGGCACTCAGTACAATGAGCAGTTCTTC. The V gene is TRBV3-1 (or the pseudogene TRBV3-2), the J gene TRBJ2-1; TRBD2 matches at 15 bases. CDR1 and CDR2 (germline): LGHDT, YNNKEL (reference sequence). The CDR3 spans 18 residues. Trimming took 5 bases from V and 4 from J; bases not matched to a gene: 9.

This chain joins TRBV27 and TRBJ1-5; D is possibly TRBD1 (6 bases). Per the germline V gene, CDR1 is MNHEY and CDR2 is SMNVEV (reference sequence). There are 14 residues in the CDR3. With 6 bases removed from V and 5 bases from J, the gap between germline ends came to 14 bases. CDR3 amino acids: CASRSGQLHQPQHF. CDR3 DNA sequence: TGTGCCAGCAGGTCGGGACAACTTCATCAGCCCCAGCATTTT.

The V gene is TRBV5-8, the J gene TRBJ2-3, with TRBD2 matching 8 bases. The length of the CDR3 is 17 residues. The germline CDR1 and CDR2 sequences are SGHTS and YDEGEE. With V trimmed by 3 bases and J by 3 bases, 12 bases remained unmatched. Written as DNA, the CDR3 is TGTGCCAGCAGCTCCGGGACCGGGCGGGGGGCGACAGATACGCAGTATTTT. Translated, it gives CASSSGTGRGATDTQYF.

The chain uses TRBV2 and TRBJ1-2, with a weak D call TRBD1 (6 bases). The germline V and J ends were trimmed by 7 bases and 3 bases, with 15 bases remaining between them. The CDR3 totals 14 residues. CDR1 is SNHLY, CDR2 FYNNEI, per germline. The CDR3 spells CASIRTRQDYGYTF. Written as DNA, the CDR3 is TGTGCCAGCATTAGAACCAGACAGGACTATGGCTACACCTTC.

About this clone: A much larger clone is a single base away; this may be a read error. The chain combines TRBV30 with TRBJ1-1, with 9 positions matching TRBD1. The CDR3 length is 13 residues. Germline-derived CDR1 and CDR2 are GTSNPN and SVGIG (reference sequence). With 2 bases clipped from V and 3 bases from J, the junction kept 1 base outside the gene matches. CDR3 loop: CAWSRQGDTEAFF. CDR3 DNA: TGTGCCTGGAGTCGACAGGGGGACACTGAAGCTTTCTTT.